This passage covers 19 T cell receptor beta chains from one sample sequenced in a study of blood T cell repertoires in COVID-19. Some clones are missing from TCRdb's copy, which holds only in-frame ones; the method was immunoSEQ multiplex PCR. Of 60,000 to 80,000 clones listed, roughly 89% are singletons. Sequencing was carried out using peripheral blood. The receptors derive from a man aged 60-69 years with acute or convalescent COVID-19.

This clone occurred many times. This chain links TRBV4-1 with TRBJ2-7; D possibly corresponds to TRBD2 (6 bases). Germline CDR1 reads MGHRA; CDR2 reads YSYEKL. The V and J ends lost 1 base and 2 bases respectively, with 15 bases between them. The CDR3 sequence is 16 residues long. CDR3 DNA sequence: TGCGCCAGCAGCCAAGGCGGGGCGGGTCCTCCCTACGAGCAGTACTTC. Its protein is CASSQGGAGPPYEQYF.

This clone occurred a few times. The V and J genes are TRBV5-6 and TRBJ2-7; possibly TRBD1 for D (6 bases). Between the trimmed V and J ends, which lost 4 bases and 6 bases, there was a span of 26 bases. CDR1 is SGHDT, CDR2 YYEEEE, per germline. This CDR3 is 17 amino acids long. CDR3 residues: CASSNVIQQGLLGEQYF. CDR3 DNA: TGTGCCAGCAGCAACGTAATACAGCAGGGGCTTCTCGGCGAGCAGTACTTC.

V usage is TRBV3-1 (or the pseudogene TRBV3-2) and J usage is TRBJ2-5; tentatively, D is TRBD2 (6 bases). CDR3 length: 13 amino acids. Germline V gene data show CDR1 as LGHDT and CDR2 as YNNKEL (reference sequence). V was shortened by 4 bases and J by 4 bases, with 10 bases between the two germline ends. CDR3 protein: CASSPRDLETQYF. The CDR3 DNA reads as TGTGCCAGCAGCCCGAGGGACTTAGAGACCCAGTACTTC.

V gene TRBV5-1 combines with J gene TRBJ2-3, with D tentatively TRBD2 (6 bases). Trimming took off 4 bases at V and 4 bases at J, with 13 bases between the two ends. The germline gives CDR1 SGHRS, CDR2 YFSETQ. This CDR3 is built from 14 residues. CDR3: CASSPGSSADTQYF. Here the CDR3 DNA reads TGCGCCAGCAGCCCCGGGTCTAGCGCAGATACGCAGTATTTT.

The chain couples TRBV30 to TRBJ2-3, with D perhaps matching TRBD1 (6 bases). V was shortened by 0 bases and J by 4 bases, with 14 bases between the two germline ends. The CDR3 is 15 residues long. The germline V gene encodes CDR1 GTSNPN and CDR2 SVGIG (reference sequence). The CDR3 sequence: CAWSVLKGGADTQYF. DNA for the CDR3: TGTGCCTGGAGTGTACTGAAAGGGGGAGCAGATACGCAGTATTTT.

This rearrangement joins TRBV5-6 to TRBJ2-4; maybe TRBD2 (5 bases). The length of the CDR3 is 14 residues. CDR1 SGHDT and CDR2 YYEEEE come from the germline V gene. Trimming took 4 bases from V and 4 from J, leaving 12 bases between them. The CDR3: CASSLGDLKNIQYF. CDR3 in DNA: TGTGCCAGCAGCCTCGGGGATTTGAAAAACATTCAGTACTTC.

J is TRBJ2-7 and V is TRBV7-9; D might be TRBD2 (5 bases). There are 14 residues in the CDR3. Germline CDR1 SEHNR, CDR2 FQNEAQ (reference sequence). V was trimmed by 3 bases and J by 2 bases, leaving 11 bases between them. CDR3 amino acids: CASSFPGIPYEQYF. CDR3 coding DNA: TGTGCCAGCAGCTTCCCCGGGATCCCCTACGAGCAGTACTTC.

This clone was counted a single time. The chain employs TRBV5-1 and TRBJ2-1; D is uncertain. The V end was cut by 4 bases, the J end by 3 bases, with 5 bases between. The CDR3 has 12 amino acids. The germline V gene has CDR1 SGHRS and CDR2 YFSETQ. This CDR3 is CASSVSYNEQFF. Here the CDR3 DNA reads TGCGCCAGCAGCGTGAGCTACAATGAGCAGTTCTTC.

The gene calls are TRBV7-9 and TRBJ2-6; 7 nucleotides agree with TRBD1. This CDR3 has 15 residues. The J segment lost 4 bases and the V segment lost 5 bases, leaving 5 bases of the junction unmatched. CDR1 is SEHNR and CDR2 is FQNEAQ in the germline V gene (reference sequence). The DNA for the CDR3 is TGTGCCAGCAGCCTTGGACAGGCCGGGGCCAACGTCCTGACTTTC. This sequence encodes CASSLGQAGANVLTF.

This clone was seen once. V usage is TRBV5-5 and J usage is TRBJ2-6; 7 bases line up with TRBD1. The CDR3 is 17 amino acids. Germline V gives CDR1 SGHKS, CDR2 YYEKEE (reference sequence). Trimming at V came to 1 base and at J to 3 bases, leaving 7 bases not matched to a gene. The CDR3 DNA reads TGTGCCAGCAGCTTGCTCCACAGGGGTGGTGGGGCCAACGTCCTGACTTTC. Amino acids: CASSLLHRGGGANVLTF.

The chain couples TRBV9 to TRBJ1-6; a possible D gene is TRBD1 (5 bases). Germline V CDR1 and CDR2: SGDLS, YYNGEE. This CDR3 comprises 13 residues. Trimming removed 7 bases from V and 10 bases from J, with 15 bases in between. Here the CDR3 DNA reads TGTGCCAGCGACGGGGGAATAGGATCACCCCTCCACTTT. Amino acid sequence: CASDGGIGSPLHF.

V gene TRBV29-1 combines with J gene TRBJ1-1; D uncertain. The CDR3 has 12 amino acids. V shed 7 bases and J shed 7 bases, with 16 bases lying between them. From germline, CDR1 is SQVTM and CDR2 ANQGSEA. The CDR3 region has the DNA TGCAGCGCCGTTATAAAACGGAGTGAAGCTTTCTTT. Residues: CSAVIKRSEAFF.

The chain has TRBV30 and TRBJ1-4, with no clear D. Germline lookup yields CDR1 GTSNPN and CDR2 SVGIG (reference sequence). This CDR3 has 12 amino acids. The CDR3 spells CAMGRVGEKLFF. In DNA, the CDR3 is TGTGCTATGGGGAGGGTCGGCGAAAAACTGTTTTTT.

This chain links TRBV6-5 with TRBJ2-7, with 9 nucleotides matching TRBD1. Losses at the gene ends were 9 bases for V and 4 bases for J; bases not matched to a gene: 10. There are 14 residues in the CDR3. In germline, CDR1 is MNHEY, CDR2 SVGAGI. Here the CDR3 DNA reads TGTGCCAGTACCGTCCGGGACAGGGTATACGAGCAGTACTTC. Translation gives CASTVRDRVYEQYF.

V and J are TRBV19 and TRBJ1-5; D may be TRBD1 (5 bases). The CDR3 totals 14 residues. The V end was cut by 6 bases, the J end by 4 bases, with 13 bases between. Germline lookup yields CDR1 LNHDA and CDR2 SQIVND (reference sequence). This chain's CDR3 is CASSWRGKNQPQHF. The DNA for the CDR3 is TGTGCCAGTAGCTGGAGGGGAAAAAATCAGCCCCAGCATTTT.

The chain links TRBV19 to TRBJ1-1; possibly TRBD1 for D (5 bases). Trimming removed 0 bases from V and 3 bases from J, with 14 bases in between. This CDR3 contains 16 residues. From germline, CDR1 is LNHDA and CDR2 SQIVND (reference sequence). The DNA of the CDR3 is TGTGCCAGTAGTATAGATCTAAAGACAGCAGACACTGAAGCTTTCTTT. Protein: CASSIDLKTADTEAFF.

The chain has TRBV9 and TRBJ1-2, with 9 positions matching TRBD1. The V gene's germline CDR1 is SGDLS and CDR2 YYNGEE. V lost 0 bases to trimming and J lost 8 bases; unmatched junction nucleotides: 11. This CDR3 region has 16 residues. CDR3 loop: CASSVEGTGKLRGYTF. The CDR3 DNA follows: TGTGCCAGCAGCGTAGAAGGGACAGGGAAATTAAGGGGCTACACCTTC. The variable domain in full, with the rest retrieved from reference TRBV9 and TRBJ1-2, is DSGVTQTPKHLITATGQRVTLRCSPRSGDLSVYWYQQSLDQGLQFLIQYYNGEERAKGNILERFSAQQFPDLHSELNLSSLELGDSALYFCASSVEGTGKLRGYTFGSGTRLTVV.

V is TRBV5-1 and J is TRBJ2-7; perhaps TRBD2 as D (7 bases). Trimming left V 4 bases short and J 7 bases short, with 30 bases between. The CDR3 extends over 18 amino acids. CDR1 SGHRS and CDR2 YFSETQ come from the germline V gene. The CDR3 here is CASSPAWGGSAVKLEQYF. CDR3 sequence (DNA): TGCGCCAGCAGCCCCGCCTGGGGGGGCTCCGCAGTGAAATTAGAGCAGTACTTC.

The V call is TRBV15, the J call TRBJ2-7, with 8 bases fitting TRBD2. The CDR3 is made up of 15 amino acids. The V gene end was trimmed by 0 bases and the J gene end by 0 bases; junction bases not matched to a gene: 1. CDR1 is LNHNV and CDR2 is YYDKDF in the germline V gene (reference sequence). CDR3: CATSRESGSSYEQYF. In DNA form, the CDR3 reads TGTGCCACCAGCAGAGAGAGCGGGAGCTCCTACGAGCAGTACTTC.